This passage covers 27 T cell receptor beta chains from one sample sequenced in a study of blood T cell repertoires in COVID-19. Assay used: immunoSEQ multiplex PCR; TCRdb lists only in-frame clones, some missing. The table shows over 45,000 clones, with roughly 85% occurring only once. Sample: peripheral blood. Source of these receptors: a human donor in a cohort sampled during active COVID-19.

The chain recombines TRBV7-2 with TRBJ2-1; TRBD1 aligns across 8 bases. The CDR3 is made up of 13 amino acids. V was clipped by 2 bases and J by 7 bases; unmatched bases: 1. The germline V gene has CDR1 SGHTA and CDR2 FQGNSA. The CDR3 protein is CASSLQGANEQFF. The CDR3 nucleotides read TGTGCCAGCAGCTTACAGGGGGCTAATGAGCAGTTCTTC.

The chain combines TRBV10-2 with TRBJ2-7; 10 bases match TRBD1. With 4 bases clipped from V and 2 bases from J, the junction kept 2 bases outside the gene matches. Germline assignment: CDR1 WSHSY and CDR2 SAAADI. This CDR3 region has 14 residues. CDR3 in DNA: TGCGCCAGCAGTGGTGGACAGGGGGCCTACGAGCAGTACTTC. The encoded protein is CASSGGQGAYEQYF.

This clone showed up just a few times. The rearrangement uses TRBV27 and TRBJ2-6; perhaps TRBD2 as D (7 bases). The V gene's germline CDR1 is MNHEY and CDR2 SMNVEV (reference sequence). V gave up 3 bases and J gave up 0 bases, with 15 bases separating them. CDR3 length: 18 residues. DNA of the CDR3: TGTGCCAGCAGTTTGGGGGGGGCACTATACTCTGGGGCCAACGTCCTGACTTTC. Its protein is CASSLGGALYSGANVLTF.

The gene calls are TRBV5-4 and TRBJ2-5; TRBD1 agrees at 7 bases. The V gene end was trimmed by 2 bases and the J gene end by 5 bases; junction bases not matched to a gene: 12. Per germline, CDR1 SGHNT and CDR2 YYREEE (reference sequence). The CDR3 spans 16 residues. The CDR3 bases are TGTGCCAGCAGCTTTCGGACAGGCCGGGGTAAGGAGACCCAGTACTTC. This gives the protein CASSFRTGRGKETQYF. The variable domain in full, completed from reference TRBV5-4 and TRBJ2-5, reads ETGVTQSPTHLIKTRGQQVTLRCSSQSGHNTVSWYQQALGQGPQFIFQYYREEENGRGNFPPRFSGLQFPNYSSELNVNALELDDSALYLCASSFRTGRGKETQYFGPGTRLLVL.

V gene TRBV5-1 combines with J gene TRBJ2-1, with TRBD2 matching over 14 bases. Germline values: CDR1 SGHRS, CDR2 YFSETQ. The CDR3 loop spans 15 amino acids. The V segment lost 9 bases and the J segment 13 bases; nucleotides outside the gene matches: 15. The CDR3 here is CANPPGLAGESCQFF. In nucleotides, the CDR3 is TGCGCCAACCCGCCGGGACTAGCGGGAGAGTCGTGCCAGTTCTTC.

The CDR3 bases are TGTGCCAGCAGCCTAGGACTAGCGGAGACCACAGATACGCAGTATTTT. Amino acid sequence: CASSLGLAETTDTQYF. V gene TRBV7-3 combines with J gene TRBJ2-3; 10 bases are a match to TRBD2. Germline V gene sequence: CDR1 SGHTA, CDR2 FQGTGA. The CDR3 covers 16 residues. V gave up 5 bases and J gave up 2 bases; unmatched junction bases: 7.

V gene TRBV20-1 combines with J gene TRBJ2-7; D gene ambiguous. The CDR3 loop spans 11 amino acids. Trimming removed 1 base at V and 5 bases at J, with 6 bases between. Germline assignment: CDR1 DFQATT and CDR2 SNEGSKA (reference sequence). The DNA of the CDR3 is TGCAGTGCTAGAGTCGAGAACGAGCAGTACTTC. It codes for CSARVENEQYF.

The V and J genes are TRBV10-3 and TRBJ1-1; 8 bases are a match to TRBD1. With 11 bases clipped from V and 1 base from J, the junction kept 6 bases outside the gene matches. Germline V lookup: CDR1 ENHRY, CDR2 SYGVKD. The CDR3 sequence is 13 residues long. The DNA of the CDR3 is TGTGCCGCAAGGACAGGGCAGAACACTGAAGCTTTCTTT. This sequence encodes CAARTGQNTEAFF.

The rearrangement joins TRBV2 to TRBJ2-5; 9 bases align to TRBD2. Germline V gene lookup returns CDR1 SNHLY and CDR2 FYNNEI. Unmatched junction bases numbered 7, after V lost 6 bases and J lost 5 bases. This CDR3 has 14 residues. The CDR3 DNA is TGTGCCAGCAGCGCCGGGACTAGCAGTGAGACCCAGTACTTC. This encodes CASSAGTSSETQYF.

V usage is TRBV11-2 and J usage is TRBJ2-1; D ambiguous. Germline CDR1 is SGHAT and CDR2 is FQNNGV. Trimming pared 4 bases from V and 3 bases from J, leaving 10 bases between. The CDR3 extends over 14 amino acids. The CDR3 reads CASSSRPGYNEQFF. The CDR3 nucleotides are TGTGCCAGCAGCTCCCGCCCGGGCTACAATGAGCAGTTCTTC.

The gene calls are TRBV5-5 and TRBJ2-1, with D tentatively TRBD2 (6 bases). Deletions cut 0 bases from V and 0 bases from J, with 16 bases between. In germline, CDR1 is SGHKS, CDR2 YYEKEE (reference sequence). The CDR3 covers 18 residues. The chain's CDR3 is CASSLGAGSGGSYNEQFF. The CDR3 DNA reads TGTGCCAGCAGCTTGGGTGCTGGTAGCGGAGGCTCCTACAATGAGCAGTTCTTC.

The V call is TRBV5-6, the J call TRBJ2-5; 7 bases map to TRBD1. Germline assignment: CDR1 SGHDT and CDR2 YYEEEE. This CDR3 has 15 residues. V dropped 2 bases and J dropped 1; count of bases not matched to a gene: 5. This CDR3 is CASSLRQGFQETQYF. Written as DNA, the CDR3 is TGTGCCAGCAGCTTAAGACAGGGCTTCCAAGAGACCCAGTACTTC. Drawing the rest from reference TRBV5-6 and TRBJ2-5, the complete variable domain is DAGVTQSPTHLIKTRGQQVTLRCSPKSGHDTVSWYQQALGQGPQFIFQYYEEEERQRGNFPDRFSGHQFPNYSSELNVNALLLGDSALYLCASSLRQGFQETQYFGPGTRLLVL.

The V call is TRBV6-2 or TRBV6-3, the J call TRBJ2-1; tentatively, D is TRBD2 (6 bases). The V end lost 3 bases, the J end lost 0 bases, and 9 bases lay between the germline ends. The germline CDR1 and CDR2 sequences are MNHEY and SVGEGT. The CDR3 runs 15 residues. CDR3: CASSYQAGSYNEQFF. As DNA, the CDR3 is TGTGCCAGCAGTTATCAAGCGGGCTCCTACAATGAGCAGTTCTTC.

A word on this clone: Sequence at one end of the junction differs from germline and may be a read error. The CDR3 protein is CASRLAGGPYNEQFF. CDR3 coding DNA: TGCGCCAGCAGGTTGGCAGGGGGCCCCTACAATGAGCAGTTCTTC. The chain is built from TRBV5-1 and TRBJ2-1; 8 bases line up with TRBD1. Germline loops: CDR1 SGHRS, CDR2 YFSETQ. The CDR3 length is 15 residues.

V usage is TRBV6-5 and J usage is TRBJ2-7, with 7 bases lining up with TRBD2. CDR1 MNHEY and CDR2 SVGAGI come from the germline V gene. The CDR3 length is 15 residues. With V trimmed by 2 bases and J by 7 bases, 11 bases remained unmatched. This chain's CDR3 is CASSYLAGATGEQYF. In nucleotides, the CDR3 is TGTGCCAGCAGTTACCTTGCGGGAGCAACGGGTGAGCAGTACTTC.

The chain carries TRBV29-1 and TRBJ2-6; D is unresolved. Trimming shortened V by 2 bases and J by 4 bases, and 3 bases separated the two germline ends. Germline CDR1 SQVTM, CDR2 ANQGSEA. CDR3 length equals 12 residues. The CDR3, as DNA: TGCAGCGTTGAACAAGGGGCCAACGTCCTGACTTTC. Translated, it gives CSVEQGANVLTF.

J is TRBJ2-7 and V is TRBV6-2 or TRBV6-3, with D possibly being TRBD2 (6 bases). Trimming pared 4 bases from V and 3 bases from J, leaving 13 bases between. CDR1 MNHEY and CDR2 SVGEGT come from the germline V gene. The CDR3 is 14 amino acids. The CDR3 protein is CASSLIWEVYEQYF. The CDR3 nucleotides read TGTGCCAGCAGTTTGATATGGGAGGTCTACGAGCAGTACTTC.

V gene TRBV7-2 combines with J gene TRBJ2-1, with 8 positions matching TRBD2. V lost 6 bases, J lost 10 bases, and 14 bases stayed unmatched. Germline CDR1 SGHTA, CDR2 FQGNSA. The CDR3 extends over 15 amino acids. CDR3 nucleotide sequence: TGTGCCAGCAGTTACGGACGCGATAGCGGGACGGAGCAGTTCTTC. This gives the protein CASSYGRDSGTEQFF.

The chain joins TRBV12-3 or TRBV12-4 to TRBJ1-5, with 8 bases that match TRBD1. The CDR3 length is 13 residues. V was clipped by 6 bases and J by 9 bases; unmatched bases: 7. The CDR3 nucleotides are TGTGCCAGCAGCCAGGGGGCTGGCCGGCCCCAGCATTTT. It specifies CASSQGAGRPQHF.

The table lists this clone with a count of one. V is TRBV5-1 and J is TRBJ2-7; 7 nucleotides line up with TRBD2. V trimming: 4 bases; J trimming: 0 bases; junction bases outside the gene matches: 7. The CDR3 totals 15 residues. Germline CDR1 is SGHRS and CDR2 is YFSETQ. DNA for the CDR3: TGCGCCAGCAGCCCCGGACTAGGACGCTCCTACGAGCAGTACTTC. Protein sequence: CASSPGLGRSYEQYF. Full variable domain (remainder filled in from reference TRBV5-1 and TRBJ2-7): KAGVTQTPRYLIKTRGQQVTLSCSPISGHRSVSWYQQTPGQGLQFLFEYFSETQRNKGNFPGRFSGRQFSNSRSEMNVSTLELGDSALYLCASSPGLGRSYEQYFGPGTRLTVT.

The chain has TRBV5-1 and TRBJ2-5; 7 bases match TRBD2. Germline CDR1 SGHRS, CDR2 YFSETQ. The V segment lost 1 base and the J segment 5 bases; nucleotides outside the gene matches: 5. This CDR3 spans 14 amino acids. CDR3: CASSLLSGRETQYF. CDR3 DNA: TGCGCCAGCAGCTTGTTGTCCGGGAGGGAGACCCAGTACTTC.

This chain's CDR3 is CAIRKGQENTEAFF. The CDR3, as DNA: TGTGCCATCAGAAAGGGACAGGAAAACACTGAAGCTTTCTTT. The chain links TRBV10-3 to TRBJ1-1; TRBD1 agrees at 8 bases. From germline, CDR1 is ENHRY and CDR2 SYGVKD. J lost 2 bases, V lost 6 bases, and 5 bases had no gene match. This CDR3 is built from 14 residues.

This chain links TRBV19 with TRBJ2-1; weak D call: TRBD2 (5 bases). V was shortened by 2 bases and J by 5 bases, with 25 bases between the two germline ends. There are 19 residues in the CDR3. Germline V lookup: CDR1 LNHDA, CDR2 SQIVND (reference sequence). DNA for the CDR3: TGTGCCAGTAGTATACCCAAAAACCCGACCCTTGAGGGAAACAATGAGCAGTTCTTC. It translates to CASSIPKNPTLEGNNEQFF.

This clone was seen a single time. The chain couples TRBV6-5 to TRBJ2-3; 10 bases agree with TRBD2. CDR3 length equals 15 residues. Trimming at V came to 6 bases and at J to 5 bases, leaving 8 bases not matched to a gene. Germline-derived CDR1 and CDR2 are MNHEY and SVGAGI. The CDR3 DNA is TGTGCCAGCAGCAGGCTAGCGGGAGCAGAAGATACGCAGTATTTT. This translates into CASSRLAGAEDTQYF.

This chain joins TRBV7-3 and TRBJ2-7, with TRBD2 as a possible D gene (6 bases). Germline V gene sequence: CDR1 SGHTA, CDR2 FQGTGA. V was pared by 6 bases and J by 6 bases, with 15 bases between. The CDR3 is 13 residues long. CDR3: CASSPQGGAEQYF. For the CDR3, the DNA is TGTGCCAGCAGTCCCCAGGGAGGAGCCGAGCAGTACTTC.

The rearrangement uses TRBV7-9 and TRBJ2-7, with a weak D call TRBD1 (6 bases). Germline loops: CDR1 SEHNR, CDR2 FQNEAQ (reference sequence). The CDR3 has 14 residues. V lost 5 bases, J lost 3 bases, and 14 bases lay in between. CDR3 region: CASSHTGTYYEQYF. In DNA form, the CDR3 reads TGTGCCAGCAGCCACACGGGGACATACTACGAGCAGTACTTC. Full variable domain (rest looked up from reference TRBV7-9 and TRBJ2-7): DTGVSQNPRHKITKRGQNVTFRCDPISEHNRLYWYRQTLGQGPEFLTYFQNEAQLEKSRLLSDRFSAERPKGSFSTLEIQRTEQGDSAMYLCASSHTGTYYEQYFGPGTRLTVT.

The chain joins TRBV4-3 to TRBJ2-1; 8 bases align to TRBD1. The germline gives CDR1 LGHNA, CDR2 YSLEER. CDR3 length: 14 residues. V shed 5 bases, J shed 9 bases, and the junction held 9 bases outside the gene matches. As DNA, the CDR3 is TGCGCCAGCAGCTCGAGGACAGGGTCGGGTGAGCAGTTCTTC. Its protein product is CASSSRTGSGEQFF.